Sequencing of this T cell receptor (beta chain) was carried out in a study of regulatory dendritic cells for organ transplantation. Produced via immunoSEQ multiplex PCR; TCRdb's table is partial and in-frame only. The sample gives nearly 11,000 clones, roughly 70% of which show up once; around 2.5% is in the top ten. Worth noting for this clone: Its target is not known.

Points from the study as a whole: Memory CD8+ clonal expansion seemed more limited with regulatory than mature dendritic cells.

Sorted T cells were CFSE-labeled and cultured more than 4 days with allogeneic regulatory or mature dendritic cells at 1:10. CD4+ or CD8+ T cells were sorted as naive CD45RA+ or memory CD45RO+. Germline V gives CDR1 LNHDA, CDR2 SQIVND (reference sequence). This CDR3 has 14 residues. V dropped 6 bases and J dropped 4 bases, with 15 bases sitting between them. This rearrangement joins TRBV19 to TRBJ1-2; D is unresolved. The clonotype was recovered from a human donor in good health. The material sequenced was memory CD4+ T cells from blood cultured with regulatory dendritic cells. Indicated subset: CD45RO+ memory T cells. The CDR3 spells CASRPPGSIYGYTF. In DNA form, the CDR3 reads TGTGCCAGTAGGCCCCCCGGTAGCATCTATGGCTACACCTTC.